The entry that follows covers one TCR beta chain sequence. Its cognate antigen has yet to be identified. Base qualities are not at hand, and no much larger clone is one base apart. This sample is part of a study of vaccination effects on CD4 cells after COVID-19 (dated by TCRdb to 2022 to 2024). Study-level background: Each participant got two doses of an mRNA SARS-CoV-2 vaccine, either BNT162b2 or mRNA-1273. Pre-vaccine samples were collected from a couple of convalescent patients 16 days and one week before the first dose, corresponding to 142 and 148 days after COVID-19 diagnosis. SARS-CoV-2 spike-specific CD4+ TCR repertoires were compared before and after mRNA vaccination in COVID-19 convalescent patients and in infection-naive vaccine recipients. A total of 10 COVID-19 convalescent patients and a few SARS-CoV-2-naive healthy vaccine recipients were included in the full study. The Oncomine TCR Beta short-read assay on an Illumina iSeq 100 was used to sequence cultures from other donors in the study. Study-wide conclusions, independent of this receptor: For convalescent patients, new clones induced by the vaccine made up most of the post-vaccine spike-reactive repertoire, and these new clones were largely distinct from the clones induced by infection. The study was limited by a small number of convalescent patients, and early post-infection timepoints were lacking. Clones induced by infection and clones induced by vaccination both contracted markedly at late timepoints after vaccination, which fits with T cell responses waning over time.

The library was built by means of the immunoSEQ multiplex PCR assay. DNA from the cultured, isolated CD4+ T cells was subjected to TCR beta CDR3 sequencing. The authors' analysis ran thus. Non-productive TCR sequences were removed and reads were trimmed to the CDR3 region, keeping CDR3s of at least 7 amino acids. Antigen-specific clonotypes were identified with the MANAFEST web app by comparing expansion in peptide wells against reference cultures. To be called positive, a clone needed expansion at FDR<0.05 compared with the reference and with all other wells, an odds ratio greater than 5, and a frequency greater than 0.1% in two replicate wells. A clonotype was defined as cross-reactive if the clonotype was significantly expanded both in SARS-CoV-2 spike wells and in at least one common cold coronavirus spike condition. Using the stringdist R package, CDR3 similarity was measured by Levenshtein distance, and unrooted trees were constructed with ape in R 3.6.1. This is the immuneACCESS table as TCRdb keeps it, with only in-frame sequences that have V and J called. A part of the clones is gone; compared with another copy, unresolved V genes explain less than half, and the rest is unexplained. V and J calls and clone size follow that table, whereas D and trimming were derived from the DNA. The sample yields roughly 70,000 clones; more than 65% were counted once. Jointly, the top ten make up about 5% of the sample.

The ViraFEST assay stimulated PBMC with viral peptide pools and then used TCR sequencing to identify antigen-specific CD4+ T cell clonotypes by expansion. After around ten days of culture, CD4+ T cells were isolated with the EasySep CD4+ T cell isolation kit. PCR-confirmed SARS-CoV-2 infection had occurred in convalescent patients between March and December 2020, before the Alpha, Beta and Delta variants emerged in the United States. About 2.1 million PBMC per well were cultured with 9 to 10 ug/ml peptides in IMDM containing 5% human AB serum, about 10 IU/ml IL-2 and gentamicin. For the negative control culture condition, an HIV-1 Nef peptide pool was used. On days 3 and 7, half of the culture medium was replaced with fresh IL-2-containing medium. Unless noted otherwise, every peptide stimulation condition was grown in triplicate wells. Using Ficoll-Paque Plus gradient centrifugation, PBMC were separated from whole blood and then either used fresh or cryopreserved at -140C. Genomic DNA was extracted from cultured CD4+ T cells with the QIAamp micro DNA kit.

Sequences were derived from CD4+ T cells from PBMCs cultured with HIV peptides, sampled before COVID-19 vaccination. The sample's cell subset or site label is to be understood as: HIV-1 Nef peptide pool negative control/reference culture. This TCR was sampled from a human donor who had a prior SARS-CoV-2 infection.

The sequence in DNA is TGTGCCAGCAGCGCAGGCTGGGGGACGCCCCAGCATTTT. This is translated as CASSAGWGTPQHF. The chain employs TRBV5-4 and TRBJ1-5, with TRBD1 perhaps the D gene, on 5 matching bases. The CDR3 sequence holds 13 residues, the cysteine and phenylalanine included. The sequence is cut down to CDR3 DNA, 39 bases in frame from base 1. The germline V gene (reference sequence) sets CDR1 to SGHNT and CDR2 to YYREEE. V is clipped by 4 bases and J by 9 bases, and the sequence between their germline boundaries is 14 bases long.